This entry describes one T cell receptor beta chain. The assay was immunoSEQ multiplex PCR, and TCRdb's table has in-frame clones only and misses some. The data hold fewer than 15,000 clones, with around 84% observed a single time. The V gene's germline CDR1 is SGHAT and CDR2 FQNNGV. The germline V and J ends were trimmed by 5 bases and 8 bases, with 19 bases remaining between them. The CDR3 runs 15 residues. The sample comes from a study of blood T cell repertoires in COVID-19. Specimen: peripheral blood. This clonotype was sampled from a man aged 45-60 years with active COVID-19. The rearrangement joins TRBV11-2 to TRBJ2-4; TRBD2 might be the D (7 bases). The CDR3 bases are TGTGCCAGCAGCGACCTGGGGGGGCCAATGGACATTCAGTACTTC. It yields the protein CASSDLGGPMDIQYF.